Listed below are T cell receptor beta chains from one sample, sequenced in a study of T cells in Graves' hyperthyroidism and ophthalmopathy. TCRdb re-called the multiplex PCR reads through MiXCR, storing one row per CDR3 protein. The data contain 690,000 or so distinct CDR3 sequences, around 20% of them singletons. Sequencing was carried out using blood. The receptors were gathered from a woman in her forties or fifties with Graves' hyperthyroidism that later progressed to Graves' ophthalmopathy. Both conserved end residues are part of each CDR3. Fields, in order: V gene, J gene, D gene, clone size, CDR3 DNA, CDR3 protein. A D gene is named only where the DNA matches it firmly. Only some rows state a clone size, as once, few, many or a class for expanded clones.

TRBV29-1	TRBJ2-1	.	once	TGCAGCGTTGAGGATCGATGGGGCCACTCCTACAATGAGCAGTTCTTC	CSVEDRWGHSYNEQFF
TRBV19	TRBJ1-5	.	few	TGTGCCTCCTCCCCAGGAGGAGCGAACAATCAGCCCCAGCATTTT	CASSPGGANNQPQHF
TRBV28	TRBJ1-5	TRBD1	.	TGTGCCAGCAGTTTAGGACAGGCTAGCAATCAGCCCCAGCATTTT	CASSLGQASNQPQHF
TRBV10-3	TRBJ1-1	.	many	TGTGCCATCAGTGAGTCCTATGGGGGGGCAACTGAAGCTTTCTTT	CAISESYGGATEAFF
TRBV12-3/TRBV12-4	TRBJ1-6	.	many	TGTGCCAGCAGTTCGGGGGGGCCTAGTTCACCCCTCCACTTT	CASSSGGPSSPLHF
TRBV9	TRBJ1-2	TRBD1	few	TGTGCCAGCGGGACAGGGGGCTTTGCGAAAGGCTACACCTTC	CASGTGGFAKGYTF
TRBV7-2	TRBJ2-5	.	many	TGTGCCAGCAGCTTAACGGGGGCCGCGGAGACCCAGTACTTC	CASSLTGAAETQYF
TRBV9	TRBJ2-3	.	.	TGTGCCAGCAGCACGGCCGGCGACAGGAGCACAGATACGCAGTATTTT	CASSTAGDRSTDTQYF
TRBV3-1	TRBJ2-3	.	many	TGTGCCAGCAGCCCCGGGACGGTTGATACGCAGTATTTT	CASSPGTVDTQYF
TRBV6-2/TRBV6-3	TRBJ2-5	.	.	TGTGCCAGCAGTTACGACTACCGATCGGAGACCCAGTACTTC	CASSYDYRSETQYF
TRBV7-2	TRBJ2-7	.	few	TGTGCCAGCACCGGGACCTTCACCTACGAGCAGTACTTC	CASTGTFTYEQYF
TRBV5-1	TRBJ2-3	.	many	TGCGCCAGCAGCCCGGACTTGGATACGCAGTATTTT	CASSPDLDTQYF
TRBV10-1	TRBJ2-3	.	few	TGCGCCAGCAGTGACCCGGACAGCGGCACAGATACGCAGTATTTT	CASSDPDSGTDTQYF
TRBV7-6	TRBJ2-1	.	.	TGTGCCAGCAGCTTAGTGGAGGCTAGCACCAATGAGCAGTTCTTC	CASSLVEASTNEQFF
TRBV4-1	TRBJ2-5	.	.	TGCGCCAGCAGCCCCGAGCGGGTTCGGCGAGAGACCCAGTACTTC	CASSPERVRRETQYF
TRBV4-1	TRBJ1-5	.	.	TGCGCCAGCAGCCACCTTCACAGGGACGCCAATCAGCCCCAGCATTTT	CASSHLHRDANQPQHF
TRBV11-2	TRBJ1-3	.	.	TGTGCCAGCAGCGCCAGGAAAAAAACTGGAAACACCATATATTTT	CASSARKKTGNTIYF
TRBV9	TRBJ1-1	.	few	TGTGCCAGCAGCGTGTCTGGGCGTAGGACTGAAGCTTTCTTT	CASSVSGRRTEAFF
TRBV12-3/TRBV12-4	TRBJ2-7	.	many	TGTGCCAGCACCGATCAGGGGTTGCTACACGAGCAGTACTTC	CASTDQGLLHEQYF
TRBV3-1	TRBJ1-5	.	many	TGTGCCAGCAGCCAAGATCTAGGGGCCTCCGGTCAGCCCCAGCATTTT	CASSQDLGASGQPQHF
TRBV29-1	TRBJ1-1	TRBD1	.	TGCAGCGTTATGACAGGGTGGGGCACTGAAGCTTTCTTT	CSVMTGWGTEAFF
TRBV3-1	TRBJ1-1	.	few	TGTGCCAGCAGTTTCAGGAAGACTGAAGCTTTCTTT	CASSFRKTEAFF
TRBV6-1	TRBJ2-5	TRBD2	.	TGTGCCAGCAGTGAAGGGGGGGGTAGACAAGAGACCCAGTACTTC	CASSEGGGRQETQYF
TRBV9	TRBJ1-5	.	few	TGTGCCAGCAGCGCCAAAAATCAGCCCCAGCATTTT	CASSAKNQPQHF
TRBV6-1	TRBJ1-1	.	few	TGTGCCAGCAGGTCTGGGGGGGGCAATGAAGCTTTCTTT	CASRSGGGNEAFF
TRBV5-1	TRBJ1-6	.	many	TGCGCCAGCAGCTTGGACAGATTCAATAATTCACCCCTCCACTTT	CASSLDRFNNSPLHF
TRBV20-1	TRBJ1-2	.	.	TGCAGTGCTAGACTTTTCAACTATGGCTACACCTTC	CSARLFNYGYTF
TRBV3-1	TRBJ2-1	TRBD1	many	TGTGCCAGCAGCCATCTGACAGGGGGCTACAATGAGCAGTTCTTC	CASSHLTGGYNEQFF
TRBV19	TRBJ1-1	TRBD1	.	TGTGCCAGTAAGGGGACAGGGGCCCTGGGCGCTTTCTTT	CASKGTGALGAFF
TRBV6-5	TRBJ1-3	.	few	TGTGCCAGCAGTTACTCGTTCTTTGGGACACGCGGGGACACCATATATTTT	CASSYSFFGTRGDTIYF
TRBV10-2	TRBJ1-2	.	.	TGCGCCAGCAGTGAGTCGAATGAGGTGGGGGGCTACACCTTC	CASSESNEVGGYTF
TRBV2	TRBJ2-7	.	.	TGTGCCAGCAGGAGTGCTTCCTACGAGCAGTACTTC	CASRSASYEQYF
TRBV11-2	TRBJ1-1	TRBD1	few	TGTGCCAGCAGCCAGGGGGGCCAAATTTATGAAGCTTTCTTT	CASSQGGQIYEAFF
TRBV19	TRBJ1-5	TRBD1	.	TGTGCCAGTAGCACAGGGACAGGGAAGAATCAGCCCCAGCATTTT	CASSTGTGKNQPQHF
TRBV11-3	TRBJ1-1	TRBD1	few	TGTGCCAGCAGCTACGACAGGGGAACTGGAGCTTTCTTT	CASSYDRGTGAFF
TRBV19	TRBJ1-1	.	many	TGTGCCAGTAGTATGGGGACTGCGAACACTGAAGCTTTCTTT	CASSMGTANTEAFF
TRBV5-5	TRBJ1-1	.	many	TGTGCCAGCAGCCCGGGTATCTCGAACACTGAAGCTTTCTTT	CASSPGISNTEAFF
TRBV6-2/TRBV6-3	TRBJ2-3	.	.	TGTGCCAGCAGTTACTCGTGGGGAAGCACAGATACGCAGTATTTT	CASSYSWGSTDTQYF
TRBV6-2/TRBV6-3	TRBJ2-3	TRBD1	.	TGTGCTACCGGGACAGGGGGTACAAATACGCAGTATTTT	CATGTGGTNTQYF
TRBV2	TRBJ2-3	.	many	TGTGCCAGCAAGCGGGCAGGGATAGATACGCAGTATTTT	CASKRAGIDTQYF
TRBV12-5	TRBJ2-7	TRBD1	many	TGTGCTAGTGGTTGGCCCTCACAGCAGGGGGTAACCTACGAGCAGTACTTC	CASGWPSQQGVTYEQYF
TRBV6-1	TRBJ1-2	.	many	TGTGCCAGCAGCGAAGACAGCTATGGCTACACCTTC	CASSEDSYGYTF
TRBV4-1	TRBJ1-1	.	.	TGCGCCAGCGCGTCGGTGAACACTGAAGCTTTCTTT	CASASVNTEAFF
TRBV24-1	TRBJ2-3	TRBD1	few	TGTGCCACCAGTGATACTGACAGGGATAGCACAGATACGCAGTATTTT	CATSDTDRDSTDTQYF